The source of this T cell receptor beta chain is a study (dated by TCRdb to about 2015). With respect to the entire study: The study examined whether tumor-infiltrating Tregs in breast cancer are drawn from blood Tregs or arise in situ by conversion from other CD4+ T cell subsets.

Cells that were CD4+CD25+CD127-/low were the ones isolated as Tregs. Tregs, naive and memory CD4+ T cells from tumor, blood and ipsilateral draining lymph nodes of about five breast cancer patients underwent full-length TCR alpha and beta sequencing. Ficoll density gradient centrifugation was used to isolate mononuclear cells from lymph nodes or from 50 ml of peripheral blood. A purity exceeding 90% was confirmed by FACS for the sorted cell populations. V is pared back by 5 bases and J by 4 bases, with 15 bases lying between the germline termini. Inclusive of the bounding cysteine and phenylalanine, the CDR3 is 15 residues long. Here the CDR3 DNA is all that survives: 45 bases in frame from base 1. The germline V gene yields MNHNS for CDR1 and SASEGT for CDR2. This clonotype was seen many times. Its antigen is currently not known. No much larger clonotype is one base removed from it; base qualities were not supplied.

On the study overall, not on this receptor specifically: The greatest overlap of tumor-infiltrating Treg TCR alpha and beta sequences was observed with tumor naive CD4+ T cells, followed by blood naive CD4+ T cells. Tumor memory CD4+ T cell TCR gene usage was found to cluster with blood and lymph node memory CD4+ cells and with lymph node naive CD4+ cells. Validation in the larger cohort was restricted to a single TCR beta V-J rearrangement rather than whole repertoires.

Full-length TCR variable regions were amplified by 5' RACE PCR with constant-region reverse primers, followed by semi-nested PCR with Nested Universal Primer A. The ReliaPrep RNA Cell Miniprep System was used to extract total RNA, which was then reverse transcribed into 5'RACE-ready cDNA with the SMARTer RACE 5'/3' Kit. An Illumina MiSeq was used to sequence the full-length TCR alpha and beta libraries, which had been barcoded with multiplex adaptors. The published analysis was carried out like this. For each of nine subset-tissue groups, sequencing data from the five patients were combined, and the groups were compared by unsupervised clustering of TCR gene usage. Repertoire similarity was calculated with the Morisita-Horn index, weighting shared sequences by their contribution to each repertoire. The raw public data were reprocessed by TCRdb itself: fastp quality trimming at Q25, MiXCR clonotype calling, in-frame beta chains only. Records with the same CDR3 protein are collapsed into one entry carrying the most frequent genes and DNA. Clone size and V and J calls follow TCRdb, not the original study. Counted in this sample were 8,000 to 10,000 distinct CDR3 sequences; 20% to 30% of them appeared once. About 3.2% of the sample is taken by the ten largest.

The V and J genes are TRBV6-1 and TRBJ2-1, with the D segment possibly TRBD1 or TRBD2, each aligning over 5 bases. Sequenced: Tregs sorted from blood. The sequence was obtained from a female donor with breast cancer. The DNA is TGTGCCAGCAGTCCCGGGACGGCACCTTACAATGAGCAGTTCTTC. It translates to CASSPGTAPYNEQFF.